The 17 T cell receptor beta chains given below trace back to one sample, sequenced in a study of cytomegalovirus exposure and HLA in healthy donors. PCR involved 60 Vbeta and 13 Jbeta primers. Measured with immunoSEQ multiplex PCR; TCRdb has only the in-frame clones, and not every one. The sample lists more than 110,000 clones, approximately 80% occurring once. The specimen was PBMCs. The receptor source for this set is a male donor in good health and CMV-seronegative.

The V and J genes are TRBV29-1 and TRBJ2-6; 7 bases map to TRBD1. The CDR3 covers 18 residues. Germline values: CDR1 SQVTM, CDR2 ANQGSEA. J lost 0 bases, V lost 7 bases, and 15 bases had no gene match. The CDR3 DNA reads TGCAGCGCCCTCACCCGGGACAGATACTACTCTGGGGCCAACGTCCTGACTTTC. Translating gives CSALTRDRYYSGANVLTF.

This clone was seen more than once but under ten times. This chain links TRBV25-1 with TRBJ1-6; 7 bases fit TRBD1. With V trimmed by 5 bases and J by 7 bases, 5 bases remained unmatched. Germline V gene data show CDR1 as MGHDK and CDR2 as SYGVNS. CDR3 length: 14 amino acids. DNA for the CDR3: TGTGCCAGCAGTTTCGGACAGGCCAATTCACCCCTCCACTTT. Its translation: CASSFGQANSPLHF.

The CDR3 DNA reads as TGTGCCAGCAGTGAAGAGGGGACAGGGTGGAATTACAATGAGCAGTTCTTC. Translating gives CASSEEGTGWNYNEQFF. The rearrangement links TRBV6-1 to TRBJ2-1; the match to TRBD1 covers 9 bases. Germline V CDR1 and CDR2: MNHNS, SASEGT. The CDR3 consists of 17 residues. After removal of 1 base from V and 4 bases from J, the junction contained 8 bases not matched to a gene.

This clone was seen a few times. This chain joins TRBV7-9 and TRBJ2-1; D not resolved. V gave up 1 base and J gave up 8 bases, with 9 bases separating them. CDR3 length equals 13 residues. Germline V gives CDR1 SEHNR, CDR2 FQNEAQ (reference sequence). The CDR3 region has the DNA TGTGCCAGCAGCTTAGTATCGGGTCATGAGCAGTTCTTC. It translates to CASSLVSGHEQFF. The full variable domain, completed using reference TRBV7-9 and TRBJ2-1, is DTGVSQNPRHKITKRGQNVTFRCDPISEHNRLYWYRQTLGQGPEFLTYFQNEAQLEKSRLLSDRFSAERPKGSFSTLEIQRTEQGDSAMYLCASSLVSGHEQFFGPGTRLTVL.

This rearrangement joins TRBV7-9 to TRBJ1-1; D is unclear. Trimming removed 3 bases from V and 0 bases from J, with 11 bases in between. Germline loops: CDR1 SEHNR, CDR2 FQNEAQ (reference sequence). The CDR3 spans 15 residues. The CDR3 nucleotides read TGTGCCAGCAGCTTCGCGCGGCCCATGAACACTGAAGCTTTCTTT. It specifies CASSFARPMNTEAFF.

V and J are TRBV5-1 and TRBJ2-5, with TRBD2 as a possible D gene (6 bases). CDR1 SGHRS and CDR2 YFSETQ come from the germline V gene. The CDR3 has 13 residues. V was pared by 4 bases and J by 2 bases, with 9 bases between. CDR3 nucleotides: TGCGCCAGCAGCGGAGGGGAGCAAGAGACCCAGTACTTC. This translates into CASSGGEQETQYF.

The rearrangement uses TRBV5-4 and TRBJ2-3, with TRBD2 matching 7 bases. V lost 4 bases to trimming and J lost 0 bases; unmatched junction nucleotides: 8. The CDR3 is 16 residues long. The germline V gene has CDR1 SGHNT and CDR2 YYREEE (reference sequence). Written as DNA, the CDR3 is TGTGCCAGCAGCCCCTCCCGGGGAGGGAGCACAGATACGCAGTATTTT. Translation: CASSPSRGGSTDTQYF.

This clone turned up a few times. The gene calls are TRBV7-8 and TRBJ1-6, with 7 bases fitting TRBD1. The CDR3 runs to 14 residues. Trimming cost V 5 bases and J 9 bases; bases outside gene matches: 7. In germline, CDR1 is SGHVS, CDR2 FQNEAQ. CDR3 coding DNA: TGTGCCAGCAGCCAGGGGGGTGGGAGTTCACCCCTCCACTTT. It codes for CASSQGGGSSPLHF.

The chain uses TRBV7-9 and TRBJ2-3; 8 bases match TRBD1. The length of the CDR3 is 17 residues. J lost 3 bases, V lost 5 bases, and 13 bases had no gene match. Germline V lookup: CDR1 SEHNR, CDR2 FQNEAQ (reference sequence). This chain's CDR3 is CASSPLTPGGPTDTQYF. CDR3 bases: TGTGCCAGCAGCCCCCTGACCCCAGGGGGCCCTACAGATACGCAGTATTTT.

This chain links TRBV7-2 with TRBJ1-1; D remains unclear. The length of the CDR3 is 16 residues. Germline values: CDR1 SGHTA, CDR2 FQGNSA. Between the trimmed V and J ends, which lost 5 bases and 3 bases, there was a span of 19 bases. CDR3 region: CASSPTMQPRYTEAFF. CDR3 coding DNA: TGTGCCAGCAGCCCCACTATGCAGCCCAGATACACTGAAGCTTTCTTT.

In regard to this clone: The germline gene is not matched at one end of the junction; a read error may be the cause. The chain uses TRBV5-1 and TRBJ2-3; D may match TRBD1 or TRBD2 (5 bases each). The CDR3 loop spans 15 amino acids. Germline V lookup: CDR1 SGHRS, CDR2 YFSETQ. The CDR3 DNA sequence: TGCGCCAGCAGGTTGGCGGGCAGGGGCACAGATACGCAGTATTTT. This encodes CASRLAGRGTDTQYF.

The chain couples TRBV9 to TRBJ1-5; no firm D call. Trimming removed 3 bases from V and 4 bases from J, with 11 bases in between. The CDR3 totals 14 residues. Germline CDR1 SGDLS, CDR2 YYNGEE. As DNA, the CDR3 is TGTGCCAGCAGCGAACAATCAATAAATCAGCCCCAGCATTTT. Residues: CASSEQSINQPQHF.

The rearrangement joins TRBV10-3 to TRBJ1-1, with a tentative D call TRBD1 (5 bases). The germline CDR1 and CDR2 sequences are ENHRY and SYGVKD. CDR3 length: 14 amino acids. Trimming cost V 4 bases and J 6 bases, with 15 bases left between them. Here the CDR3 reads CAISGQGGDSEAFF. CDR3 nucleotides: TGTGCCATCAGTGGGCAGGGCGGAGATTCTGAAGCTTTCTTT.

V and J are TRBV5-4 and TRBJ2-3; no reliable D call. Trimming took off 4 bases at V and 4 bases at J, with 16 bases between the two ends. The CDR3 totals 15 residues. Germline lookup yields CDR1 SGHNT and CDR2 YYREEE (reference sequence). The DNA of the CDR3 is TGTGCCAGCAGCCCGGCGGCCTCGAAGGCAGATACGCAGTATTTT. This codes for CASSPAASKADTQYF.

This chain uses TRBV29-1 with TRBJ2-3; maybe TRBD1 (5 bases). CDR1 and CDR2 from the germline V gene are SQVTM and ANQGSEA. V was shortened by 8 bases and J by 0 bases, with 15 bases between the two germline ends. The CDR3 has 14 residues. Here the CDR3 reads CSSDRGGSTDTQYF. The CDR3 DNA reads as TGCAGCTCGGATAGGGGTGGAAGCACAGATACGCAGTATTTT.

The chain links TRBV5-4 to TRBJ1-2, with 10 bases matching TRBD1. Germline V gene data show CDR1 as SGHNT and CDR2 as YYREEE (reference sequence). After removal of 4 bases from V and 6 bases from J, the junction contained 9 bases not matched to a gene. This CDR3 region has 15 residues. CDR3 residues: CASSPRTGGFDGYTF. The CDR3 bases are TGTGCCAGCAGCCCCAGGACAGGGGGTTTTGATGGCTACACCTTC.

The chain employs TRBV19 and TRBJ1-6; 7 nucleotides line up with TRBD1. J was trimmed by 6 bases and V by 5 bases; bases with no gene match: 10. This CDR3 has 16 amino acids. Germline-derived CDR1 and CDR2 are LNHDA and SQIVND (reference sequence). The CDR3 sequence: CASSPLEGAGNSPLHF. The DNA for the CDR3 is TGTGCCAGTAGTCCCCTTGAGGGGGCCGGTAATTCACCCCTCCACTTT.